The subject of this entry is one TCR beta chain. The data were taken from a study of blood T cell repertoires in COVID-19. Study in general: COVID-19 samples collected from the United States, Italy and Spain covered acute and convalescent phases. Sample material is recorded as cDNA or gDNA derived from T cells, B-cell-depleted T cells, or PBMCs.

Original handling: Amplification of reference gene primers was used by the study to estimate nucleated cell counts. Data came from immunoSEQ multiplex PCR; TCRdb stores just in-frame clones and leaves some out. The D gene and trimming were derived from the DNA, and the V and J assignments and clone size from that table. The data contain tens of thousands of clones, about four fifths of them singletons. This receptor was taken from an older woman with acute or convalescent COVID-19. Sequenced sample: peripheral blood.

CDR3 in amino acids: CASSGGPVAGGYNEQFF. CDR3 DNA sequence: TGTGCCAGCAGCGGAGGGCCAGTAGCGGGGGGCTACAATGAGCAGTTCTTC. V usage is TRBV7-6 and J usage is TRBJ2-1; 10 bases are a match to TRBD2. This CDR3 is built from 17 residues. The V and J ends lost 5 bases and 3 bases, in that order; junction bases with no gene match: 10. CDR1 is SGHVS, CDR2 FNYEAQ, per germline.